This T cell receptor beta chain was profiled in a study of blood T cells in healthy people across ages. Trimming removed 0 bases from V and 1 base from J; junction bases left unmatched: 20. CDR3 size: 21 residues. CDR1 and CDR2 from the germline V gene are DFQATT and SNEGSKA (reference sequence). Sample-barcoded 5' priming and a J-beta primer mix drove a second PCR of roughly 6 to 12 cycles. Every molecule of cDNA carried a tag from a template-switch adaptor with 12 random nucleotides. TCRdb re-called the 5' RACE reads through MiXCR, storing one row per CDR3 protein. This sample has approximately 800,000 distinct CDR3 sequences, with roughly 56% found just once.

This receptor was identified in a man aged 40-50 years in good health. The sequencing input was blood. The V gene is TRBV20-1, the J gene TRBJ2-3; 9 bases line up with TRBD2. CDR3 sequence: CSARDWAREVAGASGTDTQYF. DNA of the CDR3: TGCAGTGCTAGAGATTGGGCCCGGGAGGTAGCGGGAGCCTCTGGCACAGATACGCAGTATTTT.